The 10 T cell receptor beta chains given below trace back to one sample, sequenced in a study of T cells in Graves' hyperthyroidism and ophthalmopathy. The CDR3 regions of TCR beta were amplified from RNA transcripts. Initially, a first-round RT-PCR of the TCR CDR3 employed the HTBI primer set. Via MiXCR, TCRdb re-called the multiplex PCR reads, giving one row per CDR3 protein. The sample lists a few hundred thousand distinct CDR3 sequences, less than 15% occurring once. Material for sequencing was blood. The receptors shown here come from a woman between 40 and 55 years old with Graves' hyperthyroidism that later progressed to Graves' ophthalmopathy.

This chain links TRBV20-1 with TRBJ2-5; no definite D call. V was trimmed by 3 bases and J by 5 bases, leaving 4 bases between them. This CDR3 is built from 10 residues. Germline V gives CDR1 DFQATT, CDR2 SNEGSKA (reference sequence). The CDR3 DNA sequence: TGCAGTGCTAGTTTCGAGACCCAGTACTTC. It encodes CSASFETQYF.

In this sample, this clonotype turned up many times. The rearrangement links TRBV2 to TRBJ1-1; D gene unclear. CDR3 length equals 11 residues. The germline V and J ends were trimmed by 3 bases and 7 bases, with 6 bases remaining between them. Per the germline V gene, CDR1 is SNHLY and CDR2 is FYNNEI. The CDR3 loop is CASSEFVEAFF. Here the CDR3 DNA reads TGTGCCAGCAGTGAGTTTGTTGAAGCTTTCTTT. Using reference TRBV2 and TRBJ1-1 for the parts outside the CDR3, the full variable domain is EPEVTQTPSHQVTQMGQEVILRCVPISNHLYFYWYRQILGQKVEFLVSFYNNEISEKSEIFDDQFSVERPDGSNFTLKIRSTKLEDSAMYFCASSEFVEAFFGQGTRLTVV.

At least ten counts were recorded for this clonotype. This chain connects TRBV6-1 to TRBJ2-7; D may correspond to TRBD1 or TRBD2 (5 bases each). CDR1 MNHNS and CDR2 SASEGT come from the germline V gene. V gave up 10 bases and J gave up 3 bases, with 16 bases separating them. There are 13 residues in the CDR3. CDR3 sequence: CATRESKRYEQYF. The CDR3 DNA reads TGTGCCACCAGGGAGTCTAAACGCTACGAGCAGTACTTC.

The genes are TRBV5-4 and TRBJ2-3; 7 bases align to TRBD1. The CDR3 extends over 16 amino acids. Germline CDR1 reads SGHNT; CDR2 reads YYREEE (reference sequence). V dropped 2 bases and J dropped 4; count of bases not matched to a gene: 10. The CDR3 DNA is TGTGCCAGCAGCTTTCGGTACAGGGGAAGTTCAGATACGCAGTATTTT. This encodes CASSFRYRGSSDTQYF.

This clonotype was seen many times. The genes are TRBV11-2 and TRBJ2-7, with TRBD2 identical over 10 bases. Unmatched junction bases numbered 14, after V lost 5 bases and J lost 7 bases. This CDR3 has 16 amino acids. The germline gives CDR1 SGHAT, CDR2 FQNNGV. The CDR3 spells CASSPLFSSGSNEQYF. As DNA, the CDR3 is TGTGCCAGCAGCCCTCTTTTCTCTAGCGGGAGTAATGAGCAGTACTTC.

This clonotype was detected ten times or more. The CDR3 sequence is CASSLVGGPPYEQYF. The CDR3 nucleotides are TGTGCCAGCAGTTTAGTGGGGGGGCCGCCTTACGAGCAGTACTTC. The chain links TRBV12-3 or TRBV12-4 to TRBJ2-7; a possible D gene is TRBD2 (7 bases). With 1 base removed from V and 4 bases from J, the gap between germline ends came to 14 bases. This CDR3 has 15 amino acids.

This clonotype was seen repeatedly, ten times or more. The chain links TRBV3-1 to TRBJ2-5, with 13 nucleotides matching TRBD2. CDR3 length equals 19 residues. Germline V lookup: CDR1 LGHDT, CDR2 YNNKEL (reference sequence). The J segment lost 5 bases and the V segment lost 3 bases, leaving 15 bases of the junction unmatched. CDR3 region: CASSQPRLAGGGRRETQYF. In nucleotides, the CDR3 is TGTGCCAGCAGCCAGCCCCGACTAGCGGGAGGTGGACGACGGGAGACCCAGTACTTC.

The V gene is TRBV20-1, the J gene TRBJ2-5, with 13 bases that match TRBD2. This CDR3 spans 14 amino acids. V lost 6 bases to trimming and J lost 4 bases; unmatched junction nucleotides: 5. Germline V gene sequence: CDR1 DFQATT, CDR2 SNEGSKA (reference sequence). The CDR3 loop is CSARTSGSGETQYF. The CDR3 DNA follows: TGCAGTGCGAGGACTAGCGGGAGCGGAGAGACCCAGTACTTC.

At least ten counts were recorded for this clonotype. This chain connects TRBV29-1 to TRBJ1-4; TRBD1 matches at 8 bases. CDR1 is SQVTM, CDR2 ANQGSEA, per germline. CDR3 length equals 14 residues. After removal of 6 bases from V and 4 bases from J, the junction contained 7 bases not matched to a gene. CDR3 nucleotides: TGCAGCGTAACAGGGGGATCCATTAATGAAAAACTGTTTTTT. Translation: CSVTGGSINEKLFF.

This clonotype showed up many times. The chain uses TRBV9 and TRBJ1-1, with TRBD1 matching over 11 bases. Trimming cost V 3 bases and J 8 bases; bases outside gene matches: 12. This CDR3 is built from 16 residues. The germline V gene has CDR1 SGDLS and CDR2 YYNGEE. CDR3 amino acids: CASSARTGGAGPEAFF. The CDR3 DNA reads as TGTGCCAGCAGCGCCCGGACAGGGGGCGCTGGACCCGAAGCTTTCTTT.